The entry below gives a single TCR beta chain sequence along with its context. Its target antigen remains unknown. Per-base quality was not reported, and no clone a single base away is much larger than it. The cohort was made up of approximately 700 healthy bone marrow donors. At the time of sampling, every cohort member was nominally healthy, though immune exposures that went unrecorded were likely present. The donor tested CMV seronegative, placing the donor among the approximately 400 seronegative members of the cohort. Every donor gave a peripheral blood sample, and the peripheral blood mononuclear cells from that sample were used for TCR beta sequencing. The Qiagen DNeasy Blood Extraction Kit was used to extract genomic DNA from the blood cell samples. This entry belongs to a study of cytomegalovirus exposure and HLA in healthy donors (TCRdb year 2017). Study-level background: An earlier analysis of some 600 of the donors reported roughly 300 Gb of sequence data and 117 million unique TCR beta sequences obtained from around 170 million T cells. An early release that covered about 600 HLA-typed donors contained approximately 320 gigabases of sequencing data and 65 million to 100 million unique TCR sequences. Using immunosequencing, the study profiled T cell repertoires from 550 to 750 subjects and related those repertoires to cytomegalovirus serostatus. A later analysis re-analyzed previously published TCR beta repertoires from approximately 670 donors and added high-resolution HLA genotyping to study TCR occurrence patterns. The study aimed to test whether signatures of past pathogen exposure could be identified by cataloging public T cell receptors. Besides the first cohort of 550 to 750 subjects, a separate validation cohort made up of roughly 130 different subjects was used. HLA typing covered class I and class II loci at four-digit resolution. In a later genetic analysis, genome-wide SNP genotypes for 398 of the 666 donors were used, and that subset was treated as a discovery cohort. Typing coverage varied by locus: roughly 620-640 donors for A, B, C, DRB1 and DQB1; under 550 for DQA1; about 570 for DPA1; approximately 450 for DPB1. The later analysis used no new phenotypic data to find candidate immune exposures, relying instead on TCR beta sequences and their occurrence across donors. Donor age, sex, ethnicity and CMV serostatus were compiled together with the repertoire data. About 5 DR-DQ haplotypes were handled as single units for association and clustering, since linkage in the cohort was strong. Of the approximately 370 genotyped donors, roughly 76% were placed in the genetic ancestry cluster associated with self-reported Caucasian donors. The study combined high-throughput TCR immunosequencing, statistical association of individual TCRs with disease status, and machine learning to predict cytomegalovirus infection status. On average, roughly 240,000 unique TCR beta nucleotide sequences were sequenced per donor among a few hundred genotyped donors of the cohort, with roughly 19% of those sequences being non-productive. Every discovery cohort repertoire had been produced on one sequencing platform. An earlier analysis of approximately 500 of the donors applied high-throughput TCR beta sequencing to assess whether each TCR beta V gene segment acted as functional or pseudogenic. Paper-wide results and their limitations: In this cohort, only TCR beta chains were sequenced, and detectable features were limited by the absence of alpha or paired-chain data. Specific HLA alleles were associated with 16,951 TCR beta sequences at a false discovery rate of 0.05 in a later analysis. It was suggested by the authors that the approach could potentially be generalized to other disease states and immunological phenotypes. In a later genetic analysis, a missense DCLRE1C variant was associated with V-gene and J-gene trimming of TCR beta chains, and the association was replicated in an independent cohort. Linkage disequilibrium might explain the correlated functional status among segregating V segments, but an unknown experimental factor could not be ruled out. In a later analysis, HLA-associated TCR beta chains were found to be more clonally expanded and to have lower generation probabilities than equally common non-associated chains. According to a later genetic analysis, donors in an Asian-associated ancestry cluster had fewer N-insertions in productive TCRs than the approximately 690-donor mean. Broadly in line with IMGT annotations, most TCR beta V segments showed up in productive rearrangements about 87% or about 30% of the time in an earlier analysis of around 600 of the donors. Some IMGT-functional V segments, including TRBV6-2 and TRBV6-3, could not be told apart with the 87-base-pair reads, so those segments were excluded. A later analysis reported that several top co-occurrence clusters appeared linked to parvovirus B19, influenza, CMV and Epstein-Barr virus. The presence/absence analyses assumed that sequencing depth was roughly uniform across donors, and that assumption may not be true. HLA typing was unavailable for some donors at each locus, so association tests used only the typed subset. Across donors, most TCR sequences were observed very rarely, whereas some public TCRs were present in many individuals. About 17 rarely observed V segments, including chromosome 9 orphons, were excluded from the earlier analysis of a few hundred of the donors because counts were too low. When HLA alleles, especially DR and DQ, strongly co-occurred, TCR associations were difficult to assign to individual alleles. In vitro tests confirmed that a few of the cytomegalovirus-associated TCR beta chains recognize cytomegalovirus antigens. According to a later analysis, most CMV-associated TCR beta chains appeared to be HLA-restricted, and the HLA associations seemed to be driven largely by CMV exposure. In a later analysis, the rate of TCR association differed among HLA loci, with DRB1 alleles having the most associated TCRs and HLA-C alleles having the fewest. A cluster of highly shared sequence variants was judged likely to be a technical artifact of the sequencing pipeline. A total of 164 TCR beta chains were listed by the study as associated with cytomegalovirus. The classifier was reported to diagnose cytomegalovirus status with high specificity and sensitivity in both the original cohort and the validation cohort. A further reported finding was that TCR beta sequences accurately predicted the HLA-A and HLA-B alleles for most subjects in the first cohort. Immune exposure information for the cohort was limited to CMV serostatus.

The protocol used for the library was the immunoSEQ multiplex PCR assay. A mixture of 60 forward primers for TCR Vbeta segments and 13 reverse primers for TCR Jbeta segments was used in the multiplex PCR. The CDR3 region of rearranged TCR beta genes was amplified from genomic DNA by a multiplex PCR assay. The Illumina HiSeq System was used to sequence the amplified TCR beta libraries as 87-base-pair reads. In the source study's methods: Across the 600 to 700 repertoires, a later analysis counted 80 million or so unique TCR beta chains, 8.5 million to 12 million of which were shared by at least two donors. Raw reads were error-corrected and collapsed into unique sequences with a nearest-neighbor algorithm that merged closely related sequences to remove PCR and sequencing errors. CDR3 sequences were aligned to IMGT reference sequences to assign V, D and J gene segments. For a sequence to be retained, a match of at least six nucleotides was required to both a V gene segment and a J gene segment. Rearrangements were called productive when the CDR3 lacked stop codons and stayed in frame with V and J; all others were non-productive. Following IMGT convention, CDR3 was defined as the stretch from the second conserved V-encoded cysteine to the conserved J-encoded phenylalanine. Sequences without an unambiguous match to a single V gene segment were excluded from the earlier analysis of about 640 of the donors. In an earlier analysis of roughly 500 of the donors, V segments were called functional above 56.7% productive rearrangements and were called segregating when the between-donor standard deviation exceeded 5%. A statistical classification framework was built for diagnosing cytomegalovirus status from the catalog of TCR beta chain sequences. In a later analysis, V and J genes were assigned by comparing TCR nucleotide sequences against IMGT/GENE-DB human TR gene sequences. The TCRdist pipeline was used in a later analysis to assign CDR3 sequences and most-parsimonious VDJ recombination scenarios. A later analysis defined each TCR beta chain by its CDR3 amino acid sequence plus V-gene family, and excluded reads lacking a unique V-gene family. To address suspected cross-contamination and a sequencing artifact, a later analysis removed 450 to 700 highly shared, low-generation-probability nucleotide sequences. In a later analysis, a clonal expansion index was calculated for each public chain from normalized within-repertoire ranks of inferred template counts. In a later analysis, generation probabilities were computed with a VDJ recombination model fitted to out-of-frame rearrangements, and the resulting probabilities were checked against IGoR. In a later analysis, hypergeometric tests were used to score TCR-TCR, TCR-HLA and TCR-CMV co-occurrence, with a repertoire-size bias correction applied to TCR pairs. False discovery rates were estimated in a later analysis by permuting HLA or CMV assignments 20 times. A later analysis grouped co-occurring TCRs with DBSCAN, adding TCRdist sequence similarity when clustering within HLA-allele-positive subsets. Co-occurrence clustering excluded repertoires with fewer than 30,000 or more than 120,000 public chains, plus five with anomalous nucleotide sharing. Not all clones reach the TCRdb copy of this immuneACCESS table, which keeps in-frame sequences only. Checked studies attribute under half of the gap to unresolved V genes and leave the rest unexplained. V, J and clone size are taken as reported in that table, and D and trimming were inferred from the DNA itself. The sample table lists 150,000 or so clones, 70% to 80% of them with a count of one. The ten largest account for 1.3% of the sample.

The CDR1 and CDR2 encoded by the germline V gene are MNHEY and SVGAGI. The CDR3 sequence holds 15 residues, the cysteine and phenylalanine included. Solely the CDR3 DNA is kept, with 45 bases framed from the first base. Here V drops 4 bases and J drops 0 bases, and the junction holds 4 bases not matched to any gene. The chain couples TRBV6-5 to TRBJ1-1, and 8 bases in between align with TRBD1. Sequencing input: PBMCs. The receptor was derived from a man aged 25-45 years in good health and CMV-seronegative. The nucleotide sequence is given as TGTGCCAGCAGTTTGGACAGGGCAATGAACACTGAAGCTTTCTTT. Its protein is CASSLDRAMNTEAFF.